This entry lists 23 T cell receptor beta chains sequenced from one sample in a study of T cell repertoires in cytomegalovirus infection. No antigen has been identified for these receptors. TCRdb reprocessed the reads with MiXCR, giving one entry per CDR3 protein. This sample carries about 400,000 distinct CDR3 sequences, roughly 34% of them seen once, and the ten largest clones take about 14%. The source material was cultured PBMCs, sampled from culture after CMV antigen stimulation. These receptors were collected from a human donor in good health (CMV status not recorded). Some clones in this sample may be carry-over from other donors' samples.

The chain joins TRBV6-2 or TRBV6-3 to TRBJ2-1; 10 bases are a match to TRBD2. After removal of 4 bases from V and 10 bases from J, the junction contained 10 bases not matched to a gene. This CDR3 spans 15 amino acids. From germline, CDR1 is MNHEY and CDR2 SVGEGT. The CDR3 loop is CASSFRAGGPGEQFF. The CDR3 DNA follows: TGTGCCAGCAGTTTTAGAGCGGGAGGGCCTGGAGAGCAGTTCTTC.

The chain couples TRBV28 to TRBJ2-1; 13 positions match TRBD2. This CDR3 has 19 amino acids. Trimming took 4 bases from V and 5 from J; bases not matched to a gene: 14. Germline assignment: CDR1 MDHEN and CDR2 SYDVKM. CDR3 in DNA: TGTGCCAGCAGTTCCGGGGACGTGGGACTAGCGGGAATAGACAATGAGCAGTTCTTC. It specifies CASSSGDVGLAGIDNEQFF. Full variable domain (rest looked up from reference TRBV28 and TRBJ2-1): DVKVTQSSRYLVKRTGEKVFLECVQDMDHENMFWYRQDPGLGLRLIYFSYDVKMKEKGDIPEGYSVSREKKERFSLILESASTNQTSMYLCASSSGDVGLAGIDNEQFFGPGTRLTVL.

The chain uses TRBV20-1 and TRBJ2-6, with D unclear. CDR1 is DFQATT, CDR2 SNEGSKA, per germline (reference sequence). Trimming shortened V by 0 bases and J by 0 bases, and 6 bases separated the two germline ends. The CDR3 runs to 15 residues. In DNA, the CDR3 is TGCAGTGCTAGAGATCGCGACTCTGGGGCCAACGTCCTGACTTTC. Encoded protein: CSARDRDSGANVLTF.

This clonotype was counted a few times. The CDR3 DNA reads as TGCGCCAGCAGCCAAGACGCCGCCCCACAGGGTGGAGGTGAAGCTTTCTTT. This translates into CASSQDAAPQGGGEAFF. This chain connects TRBV4-1 to TRBJ1-1; perhaps TRBD1 as D (6 bases). This CDR3 has 17 residues. V was clipped by 0 bases and J by 7 bases, with 21 bases between them. Germline V gene data show CDR1 as MGHRA and CDR2 as YSYEKL.

The rearrangement joins TRBV5-6 to TRBJ2-7; 10 bases agree with TRBD1. The V gene's germline CDR1 is SGHDT and CDR2 YYEEEE. The CDR3 covers 15 residues. V lost 0 bases and J lost 5; bases outside the gene matches: 5. This CDR3 is CASSLVGTGDDEQYF. DNA for the CDR3: TGTGCCAGCAGCTTGGTAGGGACAGGGGACGACGAGCAGTACTTC.

The CDR3 is CASSLDISAGYNEQFF. The CDR3 DNA reads TGTGCCAGCAGCTTAGATATTTCGGCGGGGTACAATGAGCAGTTCTTC. The V and J genes are TRBV11-2 and TRBJ2-1; a possible D gene is TRBD2 (6 bases). Germline lookup yields CDR1 SGHAT and CDR2 FQNNGV. V was clipped by 0 bases and J by 4 bases, with 13 bases between them. The CDR3 runs to 16 residues.

This clonotype was detected a few times. The CDR3 DNA is TGTGCCAGCAGCCAAGACGGACCGTCGGGGTATACTAACTATGGCTACACCTTC. Translating it yields CASSQDGPSGYTNYGYTF. The chain links TRBV3-1 to TRBJ1-2; D not resolved. The CDR3 contains 18 residues. CDR1 is LGHDT and CDR2 is YNNKEL in the germline V gene (reference sequence). Trimming left V 0 bases short and J 0 bases short, with 17 bases between.

The chain combines TRBV7-6 with TRBJ1-2; the D gene is possibly TRBD1 (6 bases). The V and J ends lost 0 bases and 8 bases respectively, with 10 bases between them. CDR3 length: 13 residues. CDR1 and CDR2 from the germline V gene are SGHVS and FNYEAQ. For the CDR3, the DNA is TGTGCCAGCAGCTTAGCTCCAGGGGACGGCTACACCTTC. It translates to CASSLAPGDGYTF.

The CDR3 DNA sequence: TGTGCCAGCAGCTTAATTGGACCTCCGGCCACCGGGGAGCTGTTTTTT. Its protein product is CASSLIGPPATGELFF. The chain combines TRBV7-3 with TRBJ2-2; D gene unclear. V lost 1 base to trimming and J lost 4 bases, with 13 bases between them. The CDR3 loop spans 16 amino acids. From germline, CDR1 is SGHTA and CDR2 FQGTGA.

V usage is TRBV7-9 and J usage is TRBJ2-7; TRBD2 matches at 9 bases. CDR3 size: 15 residues. The trim removed 1 base at V and 1 base at J, leaving 2 bases unmatched. CDR1 and CDR2 (germline): SEHNR, FQNEAQ (reference sequence). CDR3 amino acids: CASSLGLAVSYEQYV. The DNA for the CDR3 is TGTGCCAGCAGCTTAGGACTAGCGGTTTCCTACGAGCAGTACGTC.

The chain links TRBV11-3 to TRBJ2-5; D perhaps matches TRBD2 (5 bases). The CDR3 loop spans 16 amino acids. The V and J ends lost 4 bases and 3 bases respectively, with 18 bases between them. Germline V lookup: CDR1 SGHNT, CDR2 YENEEA. The CDR3 sequence is CASSSYLKSSEETQYF. CDR3 nucleotide sequence: TGTGCCAGCAGCTCCTACTTAAAAAGTAGCGAAGAGACCCAGTACTTC.

This rearrangement joins TRBV7-7 to TRBJ2-3, with a tentative D call TRBD2 (5 bases). The length of the CDR3 is 15 residues. V was cut by 2 bases and J by 4 bases, with 13 bases left in between. Germline V gene lookup returns CDR1 SSHAT and CDR2 FNYEAQ (reference sequence). For the CDR3, the DNA is TGTGCCAGCAGCTTAAGTCTGGGAGCCCCAGATACGCAGTATTTT. Its protein is CASSLSLGAPDTQYF.

Only a few counts were recorded for this clonotype. The CDR3 nucleotides are TGTGCCAGCAGCGAAACGTATTTTAGCAATCAGCCCCAGCATTTT. Translating gives CASSETYFSNQPQHF. The J gene is TRBJ1-5, the V gene TRBV7-2; unclear D gene. Per the germline V gene, CDR1 is SGHTA and CDR2 is FQGNSA. V lost 5 bases to trimming and J lost 0 bases, with 11 bases between them. The CDR3 is 15 amino acids.

V usage is TRBV5-6 and J usage is TRBJ2-1, with 7 bases aligning to TRBD2. Germline CDR1 and CDR2: SGHDT and YYEEEE. The V gene end was trimmed by 4 bases and the J gene end by 7 bases; junction bases not matched to a gene: 14. The CDR3 contains 16 residues. In DNA form, the CDR3 reads TGTGCCAGCAGCGTGGGGTTGACGGGAGGTCGAAATGAGCAGTTCTTC. This codes for CASSVGLTGGRNEQFF.

This clonotype was counted only a few times. The chain links TRBV27 to TRBJ2-2; D is possibly TRBD2 (5 bases). There are 18 residues in the CDR3. Germline CDR1 and CDR2: MNHEY and SMNVEV (reference sequence). Trimming pared 7 bases from V and 0 bases from J, leaving 21 bases between. CDR3 sequence (DNA): TGTGCCAGCATCTTTCGGGCTAGCTTCTCATCGAACACCGGGGAGCTGTTTTTT. Translating it yields CASIFRASFSSNTGELFF.

The rearrangement joins TRBV19 to TRBJ2-1; 8 bases are shared with TRBD2. The CDR3 is 15 residues long. The V segment lost 9 bases and the J segment 0 bases; nucleotides outside the gene matches: 7. Germline lookup yields CDR1 LNHDA and CDR2 SQIVND (reference sequence). CDR3 sequence (DNA): TGTGCCAGCACGCGGGGGGTACCCTCCTACAATGAGCAGTTCTTC. Protein product: CASTRGVPSYNEQFF.

Many counts were recorded for this clonotype. This sequence joins TRBV6-1 and TRBJ2-7, with no clear D. Germline lookup yields CDR1 MNHNS and CDR2 SASEGT. The CDR3 runs 14 residues. Trimming pared 2 bases from V and 1 base from J, leaving 9 bases between. CDR3 region: CASSEFPSSYEQYV. In DNA form, the CDR3 reads TGTGCCAGCAGTGAATTTCCTTCGTCCTACGAGCAGTACGTC.

This clonotype was seen ten or more times. V and J are TRBV7-8 and TRBJ2-3; 7 nucleotides line up with TRBD1. The CDR3 runs 17 residues. With 4 bases clipped from V and 4 bases from J, the junction kept 14 bases outside the gene matches. Germline loops: CDR1 SGHVS, CDR2 FQNEAQ. CDR3 DNA: TGTGCCAGCAGCTCAACCGGGACAGTGTATAAGGCAGATACGCAGTATTTT. Its protein is CASSSTGTVYKADTQYF.

This clonotype was observed at least ten times. This rearrangement joins TRBV12-3 or TRBV12-4 to TRBJ1-2; 7 positions match TRBD1. The CDR3 length is 13 residues. The junction had 5 bases not matched to a gene; V was cut back by 2 bases and J by 8 bases. The CDR3 DNA reads as TGTGCCAGCAGTTTAACAGGGGTCGGAGGCTACACCTTC. Its protein is CASSLTGVGGYTF.

This chain connects TRBV7-2 to TRBJ1-6, with D maybe TRBD1 (6 bases). Germline V gene data show CDR1 as SGHTA and CDR2 as FQGNSA. This CDR3 comprises 15 residues. V lost 1 base and J 8 bases, leaving 12 bases between the germline ends. CDR3 nucleotides: TGTGCCAGCAGCTTAGGGGGGGGCTTGGATTCACCCCTCCACTTT. Translating it yields CASSLGGGLDSPLHF.

The chain recombines TRBV19 with TRBJ2-7; 12 bases align to TRBD2. The CDR3 contains 15 residues. CDR1 LNHDA and CDR2 SQIVND come from the germline V gene (reference sequence). The trim removed 4 bases at V and 5 bases at J, leaving 6 bases unmatched. DNA of the CDR3: TGTGCCAGTAGTAGAGGGGGACTAGCGGGCGACGAGCAGTACGTC. It yields the protein CASSRGGLAGDEQYV.

The V call is TRBV20-1, the J call TRBJ2-7; 9 bases match TRBD1. Germline lookup yields CDR1 DFQATT and CDR2 SNEGSKA (reference sequence). J gave up 8 bases and V 1 base, and 12 bases lay outside the gene matches. The CDR3 covers 15 residues. The CDR3 DNA is TGCAGTGCTAGAGCACTTGGGACAGGGTACTCTAAGCAGTACTTC. This codes for CSARALGTGYSKQYF.

The J gene is TRBJ1-1, the V gene TRBV20-1, with TRBD1 matching 7 bases. Germline V CDR1 and CDR2: DFQATT, SNEGSKA (reference sequence). The CDR3 runs 13 residues. Unmatched junction bases numbered 5, after V lost 6 bases and J lost 1 base. CDR3 in DNA: TGCAGTGCACAACAGGGGTCGAACACTGAAGCTTTCTTT. Amino acid sequence: CSAQQGSNTEAFF.